These 28 T cell receptor beta chains originate from one sample sequenced in a study of T cells in Graves' hyperthyroidism and ophthalmopathy. Amplification targeted TCR beta CDR3 regions from RNA transcripts. Carried out on the TCR CDR3, a first-round RT-PCR used the HTBI primer set. TCRdb independently ran MiXCR on the multiplex PCR reads; one entry per CDR3 protein. The table records a few hundred thousand distinct CDR3 sequences, roughly 25% of them present only once. Input material: blood. These receptors originate from a man aged 50 to 60 with Graves' hyperthyroidism.

The chain recombines TRBV5-6 with TRBJ2-3; D might be TRBD1 (5 bases). CDR1 SGHDT and CDR2 YYEEEE come from the germline V gene. CDR3 size: 13 residues. Trimming took 7 bases from V and 4 from J, leaving 13 bases between them. CDR3 bases: TGTGCCAGCCATGAGGTCAGGGCAGATACGCAGTATTTT. It translates to CASHEVRADTQYF. Full variable domain (missing parts from reference TRBV5-6 and TRBJ2-3): DAGVTQSPTHLIKTRGQQVTLRCSPKSGHDTVSWYQQALGQGPQFIFQYYEEEERQRGNFPDRFSGHQFPNYSSELNVNALLLGDSALYLCASHEVRADTQYFGPGTRLTVL.

The chain joins TRBV5-1 to TRBJ2-3, with 8 bases matching TRBD2. Germline trimming cut 3 bases from V and 7 bases from J; bases unmatched to any gene: 10. Looked up from germline, CDR1 is SGHRS and CDR2 is YFSETQ. The CDR3 length is 15 residues. CDR3 sequence (DNA): TGCGCCAGCAGCTCGGGACTAGTAACGACGCATACGCAGTATTTT. It is translated as CASSSGLVTTHTQYF.

This clonotype was seen a few times. The chain joins TRBV7-8 to TRBJ2-2; tentatively, D is TRBD1 (7 bases). V lost 1 base and J lost 1, with 13 bases in between. From germline, CDR1 is SGHVS and CDR2 FQNEAQ. This CDR3 spans 17 amino acids. The CDR3 DNA reads as TGTGCCAGCAGCTTAGTAGGGCAGGGGGGGAACACCGGGGAGCTGTTTTTT. Translating it yields CASSLVGQGGNTGELFF.

Only a few counts were recorded for this clonotype. The chain couples TRBV6-1 to TRBJ1-5, with 8 bases matching TRBD1. The germline gives CDR1 MNHNS, CDR2 SASEGT. The V gene end was trimmed by 0 bases and the J gene end by 3 bases; junction bases not matched to a gene: 7. This CDR3 comprises 17 residues. The CDR3 DNA sequence: TGTGCCAGCAGTGAAGCGCGGACAGGGAATTCCAATCAGCCCCAGCATTTT. Residues: CASSEARTGNSNQPQHF.

Ten or more counts support this clonotype. The J gene is TRBJ1-1, the V gene TRBV11-2, with D perhaps matching TRBD1 (5 bases). Germline CDR1 and CDR2: SGHAT and FQNNGV. The CDR3 totals 12 residues. Trimming left V 7 bases short and J 8 bases short, with 14 bases between. CDR3 loop: CASNTGGREAFF. The CDR3 DNA is TGTGCCAGCAATACCGGGGGGAGGGAAGCTTTCTTT.

This clonotype was seen many times. The CDR3 region is CASSPSSRGDTQYF. CDR3 bases: TGTGCCAGCAGCCCGTCAAGTAGGGGGGATACGCAGTATTTT. The genes are TRBV7-8 and TRBJ2-3; D perhaps matches TRBD1 (6 bases). Germline CDR1 SGHVS, CDR2 FQNEAQ. CDR3 size: 14 residues. Trimming cost V 5 bases and J 6 bases, with 15 bases left between them.

This clonotype occurred a few times. The V and J genes are TRBV28 and TRBJ2-7; D not certain. This CDR3 is 12 amino acids long. V lost 1 base and J 6 bases, leaving 7 bases between the germline ends. Per the germline V gene, CDR1 is MDHEN and CDR2 is SYDVKM. CDR3 sequence: CASSLYQTEQYF. The DNA of the CDR3 is TGTGCCAGCAGTTTATACCAGACCGAGCAGTACTTC.

This clonotype was found many times. The chain is built from TRBV6-1 and TRBJ2-7; 9 bases agree with TRBD1. J gave up 1 base and V 7 bases, and 2 bases lay outside the gene matches. The CDR3 loop spans 13 amino acids. The germline CDR1 and CDR2 sequences are MNHNS and SASEGT. CDR3 sequence reads: CASMGQGSYEQYF. CDR3 nucleotides: TGTGCCAGCATGGGACAGGGATCCTACGAGCAGTACTTC.

This clonotype came up a few times. The V call is TRBV29-1, the J call TRBJ2-3; a weak D match, TRBD2 (5 bases). The V end lost 3 bases, the J end lost 2 bases, and 12 bases lay between the germline ends. Per germline, CDR1 SQVTM and CDR2 ANQGSEA. This CDR3 is 14 amino acids long. DNA of the CDR3: TGCAGCGTTGATACTTGGGAGAACACAGATACGCAGTATTTT. The encoded protein is CSVDTWENTDTQYF.

In the case of this clonotype: The conserved final phenylalanine or tryptophan is absent from the CDR3, which likely points to a read error. The CDR3 here is CASSLGGDYGYTL. In DNA, the CDR3 is TGCGCCAGCAGCTTGGGGGGGGACTATGGCTACACCCTC. The gene calls are TRBV5-1 and TRBJ1-2; perhaps TRBD1 as D (5 bases). V lost 0 bases to trimming and J lost 3 bases, with 6 bases between them. CDR1 is SGHRS, CDR2 YFSETQ, per germline. There are 13 residues in the CDR3.

The rearrangement joins TRBV3-1 to TRBJ2-7; the D gene is possibly TRBD1 (6 bases). Germline loops: CDR1 LGHDT, CDR2 YNNKEL (reference sequence). The V and J ends lost 4 bases and 3 bases respectively, with 22 bases between them. The CDR3 runs to 17 residues. CDR3 in amino acids: CASSRGGLGANIYEQYF. CDR3 DNA: TGTGCCAGCAGCCGGGGCGGGTTGGGGGCCAACATCTACGAGCAGTACTTC.

The table lists this clonotype with a few counts. V gene TRBV20-1 combines with J gene TRBJ2-1; 10 nucleotides match TRBD2. The ends lost 0 bases at V and 8 bases at J; junction bases unmatched: 7. CDR3 length: 15 residues. The V gene's germline CDR1 is DFQATT and CDR2 SNEGSKA (reference sequence). The CDR3 DNA sequence: TGCAGTGCTAGAGATTTGGGACTAGCGAACGATGAGCAGTTCTTC. It yields the protein CSARDLGLANDEQFF.

This clonotype turned up a few times. V usage is TRBV20-1 and J usage is TRBJ1-5; 7 nucleotides align to TRBD1. CDR1 DFQATT and CDR2 SNEGSKA come from the germline V gene (reference sequence). V lost 2 bases to trimming and J lost 7 bases; unmatched junction nucleotides: 5. The CDR3 has 13 amino acids. DNA of the CDR3: TGCAGTGCTAGACAGGGGGACGGCCAGCCCCAGCATTTT. It is translated as CSARQGDGQPQHF.

This clonotype was counted between two and nine times. The genes are TRBV6-1 and TRBJ1-2; D is unclear. This CDR3 has 13 amino acids. CDR1 MNHNS and CDR2 SASEGT come from the germline V gene. Trimming removed 0 bases at V and 5 bases at J, with 7 bases between. CDR3 sequence (DNA): TGTGCCAGCAGTGAAGCGGCCGTGTATGGCTACACCTTC. Translated, it gives CASSEAAVYGYTF.

Comments on this clonotype: At one of its ends the junction is not consistent with the germline gene, which may arise from a read error. The genes are TRBV7-3 and TRBJ2-3; weak D call: TRBD2 (5 bases). This CDR3 region has 15 residues. Germline V gene lookup returns CDR1 SGHTA and CDR2 FQGTGA. CDR3 sequence: CASSQGSESTDTQYF. The CDR3 nucleotides read TGCGCCAGCAGCCAAGGGAGCGAGAGCACAGATACACAGTATTTT.

This sequence joins TRBV14 and TRBJ2-2, with a tentative D call TRBD1 (7 bases). Germline loops: CDR1 SGHDN, CDR2 FVKESK. The CDR3 consists of 16 residues. Between the trimmed V and J ends, which lost 5 bases and 3 bases, there was a span of 16 bases. CDR3 in amino acids: CASSSRQGGDTGELFF. The CDR3, as DNA: TGTGCCAGCAGCTCGAGACAGGGCGGGGACACCGGGGAGCTGTTTTTT.

This clonotype was observed many times. The rearrangement links TRBV12-3 or TRBV12-4 to TRBJ2-7; no clear D. The germline V and J ends were trimmed by 3 bases and 2 bases, with 8 bases remaining between them. The CDR3 is 13 residues long. The CDR3 DNA is TGTGCCAGCAGTTTGGCCCCCGCCTACGAGCAGTACTTC. As protein: CASSLAPAYEQYF.

Only one count was recorded for this clonotype. Given a much more abundant clone one base away, this may be a read error. The rearrangement links TRBV5-4 to TRBJ2-1; 9 bases agree with TRBD2. CDR1 and CDR2 (germline): SGHNT, YYREEE (reference sequence). This CDR3 has 15 residues. CDR3 nucleotide sequence: TGCGCCAGCAGCCAATCAGCGGGAGGCAGCAATGAGCTGTTCTTC. Its translation: CASSQSAGGSNELFF.

The table lists this clonotype with a few counts. The gene calls are TRBV6-1 and TRBJ2-5, with a tentative D call TRBD2 (5 bases). This CDR3 is built from 14 residues. Germline CDR1 reads MNHNS; CDR2 reads SASEGT. V was shortened by 7 bases and J by 5 bases, with 17 bases between the two germline ends. CDR3 loop: CASTPAPRGETQYF. The CDR3 bases are TGTGCCAGCACTCCGGCCCCCCGCGGGGAGACCCAGTACTTC.

This chain connects TRBV7-9 to TRBJ2-3; 9 nucleotides line up with TRBD2. After removal of 2 bases from V and 3 bases from J, the junction contained 6 bases not matched to a gene. The CDR3 has 16 amino acids. In germline, CDR1 is SEHNR, CDR2 FQNEAQ (reference sequence). The chain's CDR3 is CASSLMAGGPTDTQYF. The CDR3 DNA follows: TGTGCCAGCAGCTTAATGGCGGGAGGGCCGACAGATACGCAGTATTTT.

There are many counts of this clonotype. The rearrangement joins TRBV24-1 to TRBJ2-2; D is uncertain. Germline CDR1 reads KGHDR; CDR2 reads SFDVKD. The CDR3 has 13 residues. Between the trimmed V and J ends, which lost 9 bases and 2 bases, there was a span of 9 bases. The CDR3 bases are TGTGCCACCGTCTCTCCTAACACCGGGGAGCTGTTTTTT. This translates into CATVSPNTGELFF.

The chain couples TRBV9 to TRBJ1-2; no clear D. With 0 bases removed from V and 5 bases from J, the gap between germline ends came to 11 bases. This CDR3 is built from 14 residues. Germline CDR1 and CDR2: SGDLS and YYNGEE. The CDR3 region is CASSVEATPYGYTF. The CDR3 bases are TGTGCCAGCAGCGTAGAAGCGACCCCATATGGCTACACCTTC.

This clonotype was seen at least ten times. V is TRBV5-6 and J is TRBJ2-1, with D hard to call. CDR1 and CDR2 from the germline V gene are SGHDT and YYEEEE. CDR3 length equals 11 residues. The V end was cut by 5 bases, the J end by 8 bases, with 8 bases between. The CDR3 region has the DNA TGTGCCAGCAGTTTAGGGTATGAGCAGTTCTTC. The encoded protein is CASSLGYEQFF.

The V gene is TRBV10-1, the J gene TRBJ2-7; 8 bases match TRBD1. The CDR3 has 14 amino acids. Trimming removed 2 bases from V and 5 bases from J; junction bases left unmatched: 5. CDR1 is WNHNN, CDR2 SYGVQD, per germline (reference sequence). As DNA, the CDR3 is TGCGCCAGCAGTGAGGCAGGGACAGGCGACGAGCAGTACTTC. Protein: CASSEAGTGDEQYF.

This clonotype was seen a handful of times. CDR3 sequence (DNA): TGTGCCAGCAGCTTACGAAACTTAGGAGGGGTACTAGCGGGACCCCGGGAGCAGTTCTTC. It encodes CASSLRNLGGVLAGPREQFF. The V gene is TRBV7-9, the J gene TRBJ2-1; 10 positions match TRBD2. The CDR3 contains 20 residues. Per the germline V gene, CDR1 is SEHNR and CDR2 is FQNEAQ (reference sequence). J gave up 10 bases and V 2 bases, and 23 bases lay outside the gene matches.

This clonotype was detected a few times. The CDR3 DNA sequence: TGTGCCATCATGAGCGGGAAGGACACCGGGGAGCTGTTTTTT. Protein: CAIMSGKDTGELFF. This chain links TRBV10-3 with TRBJ2-2; 7 bases fit TRBD2. V shed 7 bases and J 3 bases; nucleotides not matched to a gene: 5. Germline values: CDR1 ENHRY, CDR2 SYGVKD. The CDR3 spans 14 residues.

At least ten counts were recorded for this clonotype. The chain has TRBV7-8 and TRBJ2-7, with TRBD2 matching over 9 bases. Trimming took 2 bases from V and 3 from J; bases not matched to a gene: 8. Germline CDR1 and CDR2: SGHVS and FQNEAQ. The CDR3 has 16 amino acids. CDR3 coding DNA: TGTGCCAGCAGCTTATCCTTAGCGGGAGACTTCTACGAGCAGTACTTC. Residues: CASSLSLAGDFYEQYF.

The chain couples TRBV11-3 to TRBJ2-1, with TRBD2 as a possible D gene (7 bases). V gave up 3 bases and J gave up 1 base, with 22 bases separating them. The CDR3 length is 19 residues. From germline, CDR1 is SGHNT and CDR2 YENEEA. CDR3 protein: CASSLGGVGPRGSYNEQFF. Written as DNA, the CDR3 is TGTGCCAGCAGCTTGGGGGGGGTGGGGCCCAGGGGATCCTACAATGAGCAGTTCTTC.